This record covers a single T cell receptor (beta chain). The data were taken from a study of post-analysis software for immune sequencing data. Unique molecular identifiers tagged the TCR beta cDNA libraries. Via MiXCR, TCRdb re-called the PCR reads, giving one row per CDR3 protein. Of approximately 360,000 distinct CDR3 sequences in the sample, about a third were seen once. This TCR was recovered from a girl under 18 with multiple sclerosis. Sequencing was performed on blood.

In nucleotides, the CDR3 is TGTGCCAGCAGCTTCTCCCGGACAGGGGGCTATGGCTACACCTTC. Translation: CASSFSRTGGYGYTF. The gene calls are TRBV7-9 and TRBJ1-2, with 10 nucleotides matching TRBD1. The CDR3 covers 15 residues. The V gene's germline CDR1 is SEHNR and CDR2 FQNEAQ (reference sequence). Trimming cost V 3 bases and J 4 bases; bases outside gene matches: 5.